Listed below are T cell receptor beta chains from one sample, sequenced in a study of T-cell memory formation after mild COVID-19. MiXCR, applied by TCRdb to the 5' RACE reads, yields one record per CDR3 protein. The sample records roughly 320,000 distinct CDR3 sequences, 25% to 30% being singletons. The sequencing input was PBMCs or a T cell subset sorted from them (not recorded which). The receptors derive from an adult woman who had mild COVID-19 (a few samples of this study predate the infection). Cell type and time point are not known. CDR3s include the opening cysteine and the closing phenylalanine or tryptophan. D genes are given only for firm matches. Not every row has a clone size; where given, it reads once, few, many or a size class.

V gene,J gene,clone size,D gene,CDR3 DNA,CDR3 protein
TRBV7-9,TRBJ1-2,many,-,TGTGCCAGCAGCCGCCCCGGATCGGCTGGCTACACCTTC,CASSRPGSAGYTF
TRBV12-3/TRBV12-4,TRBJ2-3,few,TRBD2,TGTGCCAGCAGTTTAGATCTAGCGGTTCGAGATACGCAGTATTTT,CASSLDLAVRDTQYF
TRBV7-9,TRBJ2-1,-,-,TGTGCCAGCAGCCCCCCTGCCAGCCCCTCCTACAATGAGCAGTTCTTC,CASSPPASPSYNEQFF
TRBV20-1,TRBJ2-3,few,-,TGCAGTGCGCCCGGTGAGGGCCCCATCACAGATACGCAGTATTTT,CSAPGEGPITDTQYF
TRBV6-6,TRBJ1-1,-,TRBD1,TGTGCCAGCAGGACCAACAGGGGTAACGGGGAAGCTTTCTTT,CASRTNRGNGEAFF
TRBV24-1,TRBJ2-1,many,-,TGTGCCACCAGTGATGGGATTCGAGGATTCGCTGAGCAGTTCTTC,CATSDGIRGFAEQFF
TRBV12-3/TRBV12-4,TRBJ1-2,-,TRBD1,TGTGCCAGCAGGGGGACAGGGGGCAGGTACGGCTACACCTTC,CASRGTGGRYGYTF
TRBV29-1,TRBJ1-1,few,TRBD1,TGCAGCGTTGGGGACGCCGGGACAGGGTCTTCGATCACTGAAGCTTTCTTT,CSVGDAGTGSSITEAFF
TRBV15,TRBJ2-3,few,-,TGTGCCACCAGCAGAGCCTCCTCCGGGCCCACGCAGTATTTT,CATSRASSGPTQYF
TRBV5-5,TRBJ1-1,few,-,TGTGCCAGCAGCTTGCTCCAGGGCACTGAAGCTTTCTTT,CASSLLQGTEAFF
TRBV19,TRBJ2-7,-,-,TGTGCCAGTATCCCCGGGGAAGGGGGCGAGCAGTACTTC,CASIPGEGGEQYF
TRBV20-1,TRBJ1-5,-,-,TGCAGTGCTAGGGGGGTCAGCACTCAGCCCCAGCATTTT,CSARGVSTQPQHF
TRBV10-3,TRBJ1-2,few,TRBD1,TGTGCCATCAGTGAGTGGGGACAGGGGGCCGGCTACACCTTC,CAISEWGQGAGYTF
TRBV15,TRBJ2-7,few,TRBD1,TGTGCCACCAGCAGATCAATCCCAGGACAGGGGACCTACGAGCAGTACTTC,CATSRSIPGQGTYEQYF
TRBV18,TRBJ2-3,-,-,TGTGCCAGCTCACGACACGCCACAGATACGCAGTATTTT,CASSRHATDTQYF
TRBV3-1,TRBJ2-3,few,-,TGTGCCAGCAGCCTGCGGGATGGAACAGATACGCAGTATTTT,CASSLRDGTDTQYF
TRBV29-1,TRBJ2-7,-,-,TGCAGCGTCACGGGTCCGTGGAAACCCTACGAGCAGTACTTC,CSVTGPWKPYEQYF
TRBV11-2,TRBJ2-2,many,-,TGTGCCAGCAGCTTTCTGTCTGGGAACACCGGGGAGCTGTTTTTT,CASSFLSGNTGELFF
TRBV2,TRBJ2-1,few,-,TGTGCCAGCAGGGAGACTAGGAGTAACCCGAATGAGCAGTTCTTC,CASRETRSNPNEQFF
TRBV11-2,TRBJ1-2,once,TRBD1,TGTGCCAGCAGCTCTCTGACAGGGGATTCATTTGGCTACACCTTC,CASSSLTGDSFGYTF
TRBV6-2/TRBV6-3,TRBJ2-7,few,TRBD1,TGTGCCAGCAGTAAGACAGGGGAACCCTCCGGAGAGCAGTACTTC,CASSKTGEPSGEQYF
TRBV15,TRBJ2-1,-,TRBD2,TGTGCCACCAGCAGTGTAGCGGGGGCCCACAATGAGCAGTTCTTC,CATSSVAGAHNEQFF
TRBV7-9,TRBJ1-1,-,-,TGTGCCAGCAGCTCACCGGTCAACCTTCGAAACACTGAAGCTTTCTTT,CASSSPVNLRNTEAFF
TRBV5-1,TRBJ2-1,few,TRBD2,TGCGCCAGCAGCTTTTCTAGCGGCCGGGGCGGAGAGCAGTTCTTC,CASSFSSGRGGEQFF
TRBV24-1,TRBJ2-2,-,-,TGTGCCACCAGTGATTGGGGCGGCGGACCCATATTTGTCACAGGGGAGCTGTTTTTT,CATSDWGGGPIFVTGELFF
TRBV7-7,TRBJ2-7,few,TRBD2,TGTGCCAGCAGCTTAGCGGCGGGAGCCTACGAGCAGTACTTC,CASSLAAGAYEQYF
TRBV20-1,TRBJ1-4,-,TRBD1,TGCAGTGCTCTGGACAGGGTAGTTAATGAAAAACTGTTTTTT,CSALDRVVNEKLFF
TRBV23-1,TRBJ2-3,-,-,TGCGCCAGCAGTCAAAATAAGGTTCCAGATACGCAGTATTTT,CASSQNKVPDTQYF
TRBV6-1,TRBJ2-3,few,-,TGTGCCAGCAGCCGACAGTCCGAGCAGTTTGGGCAGTATTTT,CASSRQSEQFGQYF
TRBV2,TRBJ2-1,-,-,TGTGCCATCACCAGAGGTACTAGTCGGAAGAATGAGCAGTTCTTC,CAITRGTSRKNEQFF
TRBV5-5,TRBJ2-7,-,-,TGTGCCAGCAGCTTGGATTTAACAGTCCGCTACGAGCAGTACTTC,CASSLDLTVRYEQYF
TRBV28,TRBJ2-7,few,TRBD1,TGTGCCAGCAGTTTACCCCGGGACAGGGGGAATAACCCTTTGCCTTTGGGCTACGAGCAGTACTTC,CASSLPRDRGNNPLPLGYEQYF
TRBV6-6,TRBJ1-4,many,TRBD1,TGTGCCAGCAGACCCCGACAGGGTCGGGTTGAAAAACTGTTTTTT,CASRPRQGRVEKLFF
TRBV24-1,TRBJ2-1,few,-,TGTGCCACCAGTGGAAGCTCCTACAATGAGCAGTTCTTC,CATSGSSYNEQFF
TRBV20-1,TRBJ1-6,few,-,TGCAGTGCTAGCGGGGAATCCCCTAATTCACCCCTCCACTTT,CSASGESPNSPLHF
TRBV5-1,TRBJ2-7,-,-,TGCGCCAGCAGCCCGGCCGGGAGTTCCTACGAGCAGTACTTC,CASSPAGSSYEQYF
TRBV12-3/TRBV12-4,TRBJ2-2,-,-,TGTGCCAGCTGTCCGATGGCCAAAGGAATCGGGGAGCTGTTTTTT,CASCPMAKGIGELFF
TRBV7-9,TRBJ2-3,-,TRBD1,TGTGCCAGCAGGGCAGGGGGTCGCCCAGATACGCAGTATTTT,CASRAGGRPDTQYF
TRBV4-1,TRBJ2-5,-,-,TGCGCCAGCAGCCAAGAAATGAGGGCTCCCCAAGAGACCCAGTACTTC,CASSQEMRAPQETQYF
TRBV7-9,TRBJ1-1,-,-,TGTGCCAGCAGCCCCAGTGGTGCCTTCATGAACACTGAAGCTTTCTTT,CASSPSGAFMNTEAFF